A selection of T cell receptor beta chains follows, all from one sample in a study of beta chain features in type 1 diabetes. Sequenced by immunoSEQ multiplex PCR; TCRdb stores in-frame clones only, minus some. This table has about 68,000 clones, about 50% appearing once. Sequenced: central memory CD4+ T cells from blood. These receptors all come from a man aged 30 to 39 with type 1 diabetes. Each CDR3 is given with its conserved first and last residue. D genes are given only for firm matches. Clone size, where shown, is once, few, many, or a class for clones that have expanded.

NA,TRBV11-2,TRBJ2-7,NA,TGTGCCAGCAGCCCTGTGGGGAGGGCCAGGGGAAGCTCCTACGAGCAGTACTTC,CASSPVGRARGSSYEQYF
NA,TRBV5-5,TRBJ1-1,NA,TGTGCCAGCAGCTTCCACCGGGGGATCACTGAAGCTTTCTTT,CASSFHRGITEAFF
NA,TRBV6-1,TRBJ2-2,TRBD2,TGTGCCAGCAGTGCCCTTAGCGGGAGGGCCTGGGGCGGGGAGCTGTTTTTT,CASSALSGRAWGGELFF
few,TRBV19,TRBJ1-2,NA,TGTGCCAGTAATCAGGGGCTTAACTATGGCTACACCTTC,CASNQGLNYGYTF
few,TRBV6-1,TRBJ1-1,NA,TGTGCCAGCAGCATAAGGGGGGGTAGAACTGAAGCTTTCTTT,CASSIRGGRTEAFF
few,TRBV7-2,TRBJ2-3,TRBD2,TGTGCCAGCAGCTTAAGGGCTAGCGGGAGAGTAGATACGCAGTATTTT,CASSLRASGRVDTQYF
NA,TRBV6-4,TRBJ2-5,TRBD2,TGTGCCAGCAGTGTGTTAGCGGGGGCAGAGACCCAGTACTTC,CASSVLAGAETQYF
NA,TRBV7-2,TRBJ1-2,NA,TGTGCCAGCGGCCTATCGGCCGGGGGACGAGGCTATGGCTACACCTTC,CASGLSAGGRGYGYTF
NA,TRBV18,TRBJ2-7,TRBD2,TGTGCCAGCTCACCGACTAGCGGGAGTTCCTACGAGCAGTACTTC,CASSPTSGSSYEQYF
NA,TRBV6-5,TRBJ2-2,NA,TGTGCCAGCACCGGGCGGGTGGGGACCGGGGAGCTGTTTTTT,CASTGRVGTGELFF
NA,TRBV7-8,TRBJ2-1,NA,TGTGCCAGCAGCGCACGAGATGAGCAGTTCTTC,CASSARDEQFF
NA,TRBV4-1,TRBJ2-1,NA,TGCGCCAGCAGCCAAGATCCGACTAGCTACAATGAGCAGTTCTTC,CASSQDPTSYNEQFF
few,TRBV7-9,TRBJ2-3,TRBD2,TGTGCCAGCACCTCTAGCGGGCGAGACACAGATACGCAGTATTTT,CASTSSGRDTDTQYF
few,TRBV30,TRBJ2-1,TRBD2,TGTGCCTGGCGGACTAGCGGGAGTTTTTTTGAGCAGTTCTTC,CAWRTSGSFFEQFF
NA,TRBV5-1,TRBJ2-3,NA,TGCGCCAGCACCGAGGGCAGGGGAGGGGATACGCAGTATTTT,CASTEGRGGDTQYF
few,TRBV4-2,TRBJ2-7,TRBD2,TGTGCCAGCAGCCAGGGGGGCGGGGGGGCAGGGGAGCAGTACTTC,CASSQGGGGAGEQYF
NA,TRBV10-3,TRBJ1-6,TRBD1,TGTGCCATCAGTGAGTCGACAGGGGGTGGTTCACCCCTCCACTTT,CAISESTGGGSPLHF
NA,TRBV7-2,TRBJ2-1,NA,TGTGCCAGCAGCTTCGGTGGGGGGGGGCCCTACAATGAGCAGTTCTTC,CASSFGGGGPYNEQFF
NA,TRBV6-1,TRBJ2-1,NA,TGTGCCACCTCCAAGGGACTCTCCTACAATGAGCAGTTCTTC,CATSKGLSYNEQFF
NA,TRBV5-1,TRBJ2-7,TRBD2,TGCGCCAGCAGCTTTAGCGGGAGGACTTCCTACGAACAGTACTTC,CASSFSGRTSYEQYF
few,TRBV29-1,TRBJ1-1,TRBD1,TGCAGCGCCGGGACAGGGAACACTGAAGCTTTCTTT,CSAGTGNTEAFF
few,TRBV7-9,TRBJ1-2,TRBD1,TGTGCCAGCAGCTTAGCCCACTCGGAGGGGGCGAGGGGCTACACCTTC,CASSLAHSEGARGYTF
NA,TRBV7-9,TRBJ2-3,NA,TGTGCCAGCAGCCCCCGTGAGGCAGGAGGGGATACGCAGTATTTT,CASSPREAGGDTQYF
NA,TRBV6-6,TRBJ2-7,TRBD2,TGTGCCAGCAGTTACTTGCTAGCGGGAGCTTACGAGCAGTACTTC,CASSYLLAGAYEQYF
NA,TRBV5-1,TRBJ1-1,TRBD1,TGCGCCAGCGGGAGGGGACAGGGAAACACTGAAGCTTTCTTT,CASGRGQGNTEAFF
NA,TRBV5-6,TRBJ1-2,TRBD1,TGTGCCAGCAGCTTGGTTGGACAGGGGGCGATTGCCTACACCTTC,CASSLVGQGAIAYTF
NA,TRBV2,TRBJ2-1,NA,TGTGCCAGCATGCGGGAATCCTACAATGAGCAGTTCTTC,CASMRESYNEQFF
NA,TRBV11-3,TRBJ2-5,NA,TGTGCCAGCAGCCCACGTCAGGGGACCCAGTACTTC,CASSPRQGTQYF
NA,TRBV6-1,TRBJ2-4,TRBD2,TGTGCCAGCAGTGTGACTAGCGGGAGTAAAAACATTCAGTACTTC,CASSVTSGSKNIQYF
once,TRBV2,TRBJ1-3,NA,TGTGCCAGCAGTGAACGCCAGTACTCTGGAAACACCATATATTTT,CASSERQYSGNTIYF
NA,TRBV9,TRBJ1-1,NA,TGTGCCAGCAGCCTCAACACAGGGAGGGACACTGAAGCTTTCTTT,CASSLNTGRDTEAFF
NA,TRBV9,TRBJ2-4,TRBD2,TGTGCCAGCACCCCCGATGGACTAGCGGGAGGTGCGGCCAAAAACATTCAGTACTTC,CASTPDGLAGGAAKNIQYF
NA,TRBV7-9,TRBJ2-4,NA,TGTGCCAGCAGCTTTGAAGGGGTAGAGTTCCTTCAGTACTTC,CASSFEGVEFLQYF
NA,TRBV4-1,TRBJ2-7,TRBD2,TGCGCCAGCAGCCAAGAAGGGCCGGGGGGAGTATCGTACTTC,CASSQEGPGGVSYF
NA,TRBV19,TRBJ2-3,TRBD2,TGTGCCAGTAGCAATATAGGGCTAGCGGGGGGGCCGGGCACAGATACGCAGTATTTT,CASSNIGLAGGPGTDTQYF
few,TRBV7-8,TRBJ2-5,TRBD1,TGTGCCAGCAGCGCCAGGGGGGAGACCCAGTACTTC,CASSARGETQYF
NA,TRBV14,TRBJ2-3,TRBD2,TGTGCCAGCAGCCAAGATCTGACTAGCGGGTTCACAGATACGCAGTATTTT,CASSQDLTSGFTDTQYF
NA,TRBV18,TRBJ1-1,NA,TGTGCCAGCTCACCGGGGCAGGACACTGAAGCTTTCTTT,CASSPGQDTEAFF
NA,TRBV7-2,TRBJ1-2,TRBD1,TGTGCCAGCAGCTCCGGACAGGGGGCCCATGGCTACACCTTC,CASSSGQGAHGYTF
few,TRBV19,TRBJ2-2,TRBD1,TGTGCCAGTAGTTCCGGGACAGGGGACACCGGGGAGCTGTTTTTT,CASSSGTGDTGELFF
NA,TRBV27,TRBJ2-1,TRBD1,TGTGCCAGCAAGATACCAACAGGGGGCGAGCAGTTCTTC,CASKIPTGGEQFF
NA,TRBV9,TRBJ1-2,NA,TGTGCCAGCAGCTCACGACAGGAGTATGGCTACACCTTC,CASSSRQEYGYTF
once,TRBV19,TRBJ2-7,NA,TGTGCCAGTAGTATCCCGACAGGAGCCCCCTACGAGCAGTACTTC,CASSIPTGAPYEQYF
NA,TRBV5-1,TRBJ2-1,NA,TGCGCCAGCAGCTCGGGGGATAGCGGAGGTTACAATGAGCAGTTCTTC,CASSSGDSGGYNEQFF
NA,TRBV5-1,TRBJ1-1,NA,TGCGCCAGCAGCTTGGAATCGGGGGAGTGGGGTGAAGCTTTCTTT,CASSLESGEWGEAFF
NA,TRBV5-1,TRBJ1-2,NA,TGCGCCAGCAGCTTGGGGTCCAGCGAGTATGGCTACACCTTC,CASSLGSSEYGYTF
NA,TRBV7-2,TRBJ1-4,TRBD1,TGTGCCAGCAGCTTCAAGGGGGCGGAAAAACTATTTTTT,CASSFKGAEKLFF
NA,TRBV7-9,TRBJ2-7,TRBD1,TGTGCCAGCAGCTTGGGACAGGGGAAGTACGAGCAGTACTTC,CASSLGQGKYEQYF
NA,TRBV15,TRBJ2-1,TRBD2,TGTGCCACCAGCAGAGATTTGGCGGGAGGGACCAATGAGCAGTTCTTC,CATSRDLAGGTNEQFF
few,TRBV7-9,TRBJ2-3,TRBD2,TGTGCCAGCAGCCCGGCGGGGGGGCGGGGCACAGATACGCAGTATTTT,CASSPAGGRGTDTQYF